The rows below give T cell receptor beta chains drawn from one sample of a study of tumor-infiltrating lymphocytes in primary liver carcinoma. MiXCR was run by TCRdb on the multiplex PCR reads, yielding one entry per CDR3 protein. This sample has 90,000 to 150,000 distinct CDR3 sequences, with approximately 71% found just once. Material: tumor-adjacent normal liver tissue. The receptors were gathered from a woman aged 55-70 years with primary liver carcinoma and hepatitis B virus infection. Each CDR3 is given with its conserved first and last residue. D genes are given only for firm matches. Rows may omit the clone size; those that give it use once, few, many or a size class.

cdr3_aa: CASSRTGSYEQYF
cdr3_nt: TGTGCCAGCAGCCGGACAGGGTCCTACGAGCAGTACTTC
j_call: TRBJ2-7
d_call: TRBD1
clone_size: few
v_call: TRBV28

cdr3_aa: CASSSNAGQCKTQYF
cdr3_nt: TGTGCCAGCAGCTCAAACGCGGGGCAGTGCAAGACCCAGTACTTC
j_call: TRBJ2-5
d_call: -
clone_size: -
v_call: TRBV7-8

cdr3_aa: CASSDRTDSNYDYTF
cdr3_nt: TGCGCCAGCAGCGACAGGACAGATTCTAACTATGACTACACCTTC
j_call: TRBJ1-2
d_call: -
clone_size: -
v_call: TRBV4-1

cdr3_aa: CASTDSTRGYGYTF
cdr3_nt: TGTGCCAGTACCGATAGCACACGTGGCTATGGCTACACCTTC
j_call: TRBJ1-2
d_call: -
clone_size: -
v_call: TRBV9

cdr3_aa: CTSSRQFYGYTF
cdr3_nt: TGTACCAGCAGCCGACAGTTCTATGGCTACACCTTC
j_call: TRBJ1-2
d_call: -
clone_size: -
v_call: TRBV12-3/TRBV12-4

cdr3_aa: CVSSETSSSYEQYF
cdr3_nt: TGTGTCAGCTCTGAGACTAGCAGCTCCTACGAGCAGTACTTC
j_call: TRBJ2-7
d_call: TRBD2
clone_size: -
v_call: TRBV18

cdr3_aa: CPRSLRDGGETQYF
cdr3_nt: TGTCCCAGGAGTTTACGCGACGGGGGGGAGACCCAGTACTTC
j_call: TRBJ2-5
d_call: TRBD2
clone_size: -
v_call: TRBV12-3/TRBV12-4

cdr3_aa: CASRPGGRSYKEECF
cdr3_nt: TGTGCCAGCAGACCTGGCGGGAGGTCCTACAAAGAGGAGTGCTTC
j_call: TRBJ2-1
d_call: TRBD2
clone_size: -
v_call: TRBV12-3/TRBV12-4

cdr3_aa: CAISESRDHEQFF
cdr3_nt: TGTGCCATCAGTGAGTCAAGGGACCATGAGCAGTTCTTC
j_call: TRBJ2-1
d_call: -
clone_size: many
v_call: TRBV10-3

cdr3_aa: CASSPRGGFYEQYF
cdr3_nt: TGTGCCAGCAGTCCCCGGGGGGGGTTTTACGAGCAGTACTTC
j_call: TRBJ2-7
d_call: TRBD2
clone_size: many
v_call: TRBV28

cdr3_aa: CASSSLVGRDQETQYF
cdr3_nt: TGTGCCAGTAGCTCTCTAGTGGGAAGGGACCAAGAGACCCAGTACTTC
j_call: TRBJ2-5
d_call: -
clone_size: -
v_call: TRBV7-9

cdr3_aa: CASSSDTISTGTQYF
cdr3_nt: TGTGCCAGCAGCTCGGACACGATCTCCACAGGTACGCAGTATTTT
j_call: TRBJ2-3
d_call: -
clone_size: -
v_call: TRBV11-2

cdr3_aa: CASSGEGQSIEAFF
cdr3_nt: TGTGCCAGTAGTGGGGAAGGGCAGTCCATTGAAGCTTTCTTT
j_call: TRBJ1-1
d_call: -
clone_size: -
v_call: TRBV11-1

cdr3_aa: CVSSTCGNEQFF
cdr3_nt: TGTGTCAGCTCGACCTGCGGCAATGAGCAGTTCTTC
j_call: TRBJ2-1
d_call: -
clone_size: -
v_call: TRBV6-1

cdr3_aa: CASTRTRSANEQFF
cdr3_nt: TGTGCCAGCACTCGGACCCGGTCTGCCAATGAGCAGTTCTTC
j_call: TRBJ2-1
d_call: -
clone_size: -
v_call: TRBV6-6

cdr3_aa: CASSLRGLAGLSVRTGTQYF
cdr3_nt: TGTGCCAGCAGCTTAAGGGGCCTAGCGGGATTGAGTGTTCGCACAGGTACACAGTATTTT
j_call: TRBJ2-3
d_call: TRBD2
clone_size: -
v_call: TRBV11-2

cdr3_aa: CVSSLEGRAGKLFF
cdr3_nt: TGCGTCAGCAGCTTGGAAGGGAGAGCGGGAAAACTGTTTTTT
j_call: TRBJ1-4
d_call: -
clone_size: -
v_call: TRBV5-1

cdr3_aa: CASSSFSTGTDTQFF
cdr3_nt: TGTGCCAGCAGCTCCTTCTCGACTGGTACAGATACGCAGTTTTTT
j_call: TRBJ2-3
d_call: -
clone_size: -
v_call: TRBV11-2

cdr3_aa: CDSSLRTSGMGELFF
cdr3_nt: TGTGACAGCAGCCTGAGGACTAGCGGGATGGGGGAGCTGTTTTTT
j_call: TRBJ2-2
d_call: TRBD2
clone_size: -
v_call: TRBV12-3/TRBV12-4

cdr3_aa: CASAPDRALYGYTF
cdr3_nt: TGTGCTAGTGCCCCGGACAGGGCCTTGTATGGCTACACCTTC
j_call: TRBJ1-2
d_call: TRBD1
clone_size: many
v_call: TRBV12-5

cdr3_aa: CATRLAGGKVAYGQYF
cdr3_nt: TGTGCGACCAGACTAGCGGGAGGTAAAGTCGCATACGGGCAGTACTTC
j_call: TRBJ2-7
d_call: TRBD2
clone_size: once
v_call: TRBV6-1

cdr3_aa: CATSQVRGTDTQYF
cdr3_nt: TGTGCCACCAGCCAAGTTAGAGGTACGGATACGCAATATTTT
j_call: TRBJ2-3
d_call: -
clone_size: -
v_call: TRBV4-2